The 27 T cell receptor beta chains reported below all come from one sample, sequenced in a study of tumor T cells in aggressive B-cell lymphoma. Sequenced by immunoSEQ multiplex PCR; TCRdb stores in-frame clones only, minus some. Among under 7,000 clones listed, more than 75% were seen once. Sequences were obtained from tumor tissue. Every receptor here comes from an adult with diffuse large B cell lymphoma.

The rearrangement uses TRBV9 and TRBJ2-3; 8 bases are shared with TRBD2. The CDR3 has 16 amino acids. Germline CDR1 is SGDLS and CDR2 is YYNGEE. V lost 4 bases, J lost 4 bases, and 11 bases stayed unmatched. This CDR3 is CASSTRKAGDADTQYF. In DNA, the CDR3 is TGTGCCAGCAGCACCCGTAAAGCGGGGGACGCAGATACGCAGTATTTT. Full variable domain (remainder filled in from reference TRBV9 and TRBJ2-3): DSGVTQTPKHLITATGQRVTLRCSPRSGDLSVYWYQQSLDQGLQFLIQYYNGEERAKGNILERFSAQQFPDLHSELNLSSLELGDSALYFCASSTRKAGDADTQYFGPGTRLTVL.

The chain combines TRBV19 with TRBJ2-7; 10 nucleotides line up with TRBD2. Trimming at V came to 4 bases and at J to 1 base, leaving 4 bases not matched to a gene. Germline-derived CDR1 and CDR2 are LNHDA and SQIVND (reference sequence). The CDR3 is 15 amino acids. In DNA form, the CDR3 reads TGTGCCAGTAGTAGCCAGCGGGGGGGGTCCTACGAGCAGTACTTC. Translating gives CASSSQRGGSYEQYF. Complete variable domain (other parts from reference TRBV19 and TRBJ2-7): DGGITQSPKYLFRKEGQNVTLSCEQNLNHDAMYWYRQDPGQGLRLIYYSQIVNDFQKGDIAEGYSVSREKKESFPLTVTSAQKNPTAFYLCASSSQRGGSYEQYFGPGTRLTVT.

The chain links TRBV4-2 to TRBJ2-6, with 7 bases aligning to TRBD2. CDR3 length equals 16 residues. With 3 bases clipped from V and 1 base from J, the junction kept 3 bases outside the gene matches. CDR1 LGHNA and CDR2 YNFKEQ come from the germline V gene. The CDR3: CASSQLLASGANVLTF. The CDR3 DNA sequence: TGTGCCAGCAGCCAGCTACTAGCGTCTGGGGCCAACGTCCTGACTTTC.

This rearrangement joins TRBV7-9 to TRBJ2-7; TRBD1 agrees at 11 bases. This CDR3 spans 15 amino acids. V was pared by 5 bases and J by 2 bases, with 5 bases of the junction left unmatched. Germline assignment: CDR1 SEHNR and CDR2 FQNEAQ (reference sequence). The CDR3, as DNA: TGTGCCAGCAGCCCAGGGACAGGGGGAACCTACGAGCAGTACTTC. Residues: CASSPGTGGTYEQYF.

The V call is TRBV6-5, the J call TRBJ1-5; D uncertain. The V gene lost 2 bases and the J gene lost 6 bases, with 11 bases spanning the gap. CDR1 and CDR2 (germline): MNHEY, SVGAGI. The CDR3 contains 14 residues. CDR3 residues: CASSYSGRGQPQHF. The CDR3 DNA reads as TGTGCCAGCAGTTACAGCGGGAGAGGTCAGCCCCAGCATTTT.

The CDR3 sequence: CASSVLYGYTF. The CDR3 DNA reads as TGTGCCAGCAGCGTACTGTATGGCTACACCTTC. The chain carries TRBV9 and TRBJ1-2; D is uncertain. CDR1 SGDLS and CDR2 YYNGEE come from the germline V gene. This CDR3 is 11 amino acids long. V gave up 1 base and J gave up 5 bases, with 3 bases separating them. Full variable domain (rest looked up from reference TRBV9 and TRBJ1-2): DSGVTQTPKHLITATGQRVTLRCSPRSGDLSVYWYQQSLDQGLQFLIQYYNGEERAKGNILERFSAQQFPDLHSELNLSSLELGDSALYFCASSVLYGYTFGSGTRLTVV.

There are a few counts of this clone. The CDR3 nucleotides are TGCGCCAGCAGCCCCCCTTGGGGCCCCATGGAGCAGTACTTC. This sequence encodes CASSPPWGPMEQYF. V gene TRBV4-1 combines with J gene TRBJ2-5; D might be TRBD1 (5 bases). V lost 4 bases and J lost 11, with 20 bases in between. This CDR3 has 14 amino acids. The V gene's germline CDR1 is MGHRA and CDR2 YSYEKL.

The J gene is TRBJ2-1, the V gene TRBV2, with TRBD2 matching 8 bases. The CDR3 loop spans 17 amino acids. After removal of 6 bases from V and 8 bases from J, the junction contained 18 bases not matched to a gene. The V gene's germline CDR1 is SNHLY and CDR2 FYNNEI. The CDR3 DNA reads TGTGCCAGCAGACCTCCCTTTAGCGGGAAGGCCTTCGATGAGCAGTTCTTC. It codes for CASRPPFSGKAFDEQFF.

V gene TRBV6-5 combines with J gene TRBJ2-7, with TRBD1 matching 7 bases. Germline values: CDR1 MNHEY, CDR2 SVGAGI. The CDR3 is 13 residues long. The trim removed 6 bases at V and 9 bases at J, leaving 11 bases unmatched. In DNA, the CDR3 is TGTGCCAGCAGAGACGGACAGGTCAGAGGGCAGTACTTC. It encodes CASRDGQVRGQYF.

This clone was seen once. The rearrangement links TRBV18 to TRBJ1-2, with D maybe TRBD1 (5 bases). The germline CDR1 and CDR2 sequences are KGHSH and LQKENI. V dropped 2 bases and J dropped 3 bases, with 10 bases sitting between them. The length of the CDR3 is 14 residues. The CDR3 DNA follows: TGTGCCAGCTCACCAGGGGCAGGGCACTATGGCTACACCTTC. This encodes CASSPGAGHYGYTF.

V usage is TRBV11-2 and J usage is TRBJ2-3; 11 bases align to TRBD2. V gave up 3 bases and J gave up 6 bases; unmatched junction bases: 11. The CDR3 has 17 residues. The germline V gene has CDR1 SGHAT and CDR2 FQNNGV. The CDR3 DNA reads as TGTGCCAGCAGCTTCGGTCCTAGCGGGGGGCCCAGGGATACGCAGTATTTT. It is translated as CASSFGPSGGPRDTQYF.

The chain carries TRBV7-9 and TRBJ2-4; D gene ambiguous. The germline V gene encodes CDR1 SEHNR and CDR2 FQNEAQ (reference sequence). This CDR3 is 14 amino acids long. V lost 1 base and J 0 bases, leaving 4 bases between the germline ends. DNA for the CDR3: TGTGCCAGCAGCTTAGGACTAGCCAAAAACATTCAGTACTTC. Its protein product is CASSLGLAKNIQYF.

CDR3 DNA sequence: TGTGCCAGCAGCCGTTTGACAGGATTCTATGGCTACACCTTC. The encoded protein is CASSRLTGFYGYTF. This chain links TRBV7-9 with TRBJ1-2; tentative D call: TRBD1 (6 bases). Per germline, CDR1 SEHNR and CDR2 FQNEAQ (reference sequence). This CDR3 is 14 amino acids long. Trimming shortened V by 5 bases and J by 4 bases, and 14 bases separated the two germline ends.

This clone was observed a single time. This rearrangement joins TRBV5-6 to TRBJ2-3; 10 bases are shared with TRBD2. The CDR3 has 17 residues. Losses at the gene ends were 4 bases for V and 2 bases for J; bases not matched to a gene: 10. Germline CDR1 and CDR2: SGHDT and YYEEEE. The CDR3 loop is CASSLVPGLASTDTQYF. The CDR3 DNA reads as TGTGCCAGCAGCCTAGTTCCGGGACTAGCGTCCACAGATACGCAGTATTTT.

The rearrangement joins TRBV4-1 to TRBJ2-7; the match to TRBD2 covers 12 bases. V was pared by 0 bases and J by 3 bases, with 3 bases of the junction left unmatched. Germline CDR1 MGHRA, CDR2 YSYEKL. This CDR3 is built from 16 residues. CDR3 DNA: TGCGCCAGCAGCCAAGAATGGACTAGCGGGATCTACGAGCAGTACTTC. The encoded protein is CASSQEWTSGIYEQYF.

V is TRBV5-1 and J is TRBJ2-5, with D tentatively TRBD1 (6 bases). The CDR3 runs 14 residues. Germline loops: CDR1 SGHRS, CDR2 YFSETQ. Between the trimmed V and J ends, which lost 4 bases and 3 bases, there was a span of 13 bases. CDR3 sequence reads: CASSNWDTKETQYF. Written as DNA, the CDR3 is TGCGCCAGCAGCAACTGGGACACCAAAGAGACCCAGTACTTC.

This sequence joins TRBV19 and TRBJ1-1, with D possibly TRBD1 on 5 matching bases. This CDR3 has 15 residues. Germline lookup yields CDR1 LNHDA and CDR2 SQIVND (reference sequence). Trimming left V 5 bases short and J 0 bases short, with 13 bases between. CDR3: CASSVDSSLNTEAFF. In DNA, the CDR3 is TGTGCCAGTAGTGTTGACAGCTCCCTGAACACTGAAGCTTTCTTT.

This clone was observed a single time. The chain has TRBV4-3 and TRBJ2-2; TRBD1 is a possible D gene (5 bases). Trimming left V 0 bases short and J 5 bases short, with 19 bases between. The CDR3 extends over 18 amino acids. Germline CDR1 and CDR2: LGHNA and YSLEER. CDR3 protein: CASSQDPWAQGLTGELFF. CDR3 DNA sequence: TGCGCCAGCAGCCAAGATCCCTGGGCGCAGGGTTTGACCGGGGAGCTGTTTTTT.

The V call is TRBV7-3, the J call TRBJ1-1, with D perhaps matching TRBD1 (6 bases). The CDR3 spans 13 residues. Trimming shortened V by 5 bases and J by 3 bases, and 10 bases separated the two germline ends. CDR1 and CDR2 from the germline V gene are SGHTA and FQGTGA. This CDR3 reads CASSPDRYTEAFF. The CDR3 DNA is TGTGCCAGCAGCCCCGACAGGTACACTGAAGCTTTCTTT.

The chain carries TRBV6-1 and TRBJ2-1, with TRBD2 matching 10 bases. This CDR3 contains 13 residues. The germline CDR1 and CDR2 sequences are MNHNS and SASEGT. This CDR3 reads CAFSGRAVGQQFF. The CDR3 DNA reads as TGTGCGTTCAGCGGGAGGGCCGTTGGACAGCAGTTCTTC.

The J gene is TRBJ1-2, the V gene TRBV4-1; the D is unclear. V lost 0 bases to trimming and J lost 3 bases, with 8 bases between them. The CDR3 has 14 residues. Germline CDR1 is MGHRA and CDR2 is YSYEKL. CDR3 in DNA: TGCGCCAGCAGCCAAGACCCACGGGACTATGGCTACACCTTC. Translation gives CASSQDPRDYGYTF.

Only one count was recorded for this clone. The chain recombines TRBV5-5 with TRBJ2-1; 12 bases agree with TRBD2. V was pared by 6 bases and J by 9 bases, with 7 bases of the junction left unmatched. Germline CDR1 and CDR2: SGHKS and YYEKEE (reference sequence). The CDR3 spans 14 residues. CDR3 sequence reads: CASNRLAGESEQFF. The DNA of the CDR3 is TGTGCCAGCAACCGACTAGCGGGAGAATCTGAGCAGTTCTTC.

The chain combines TRBV9 with TRBJ2-3; D uncertain. Between the trimmed V and J ends, which lost 0 bases and 6 bases, there was a span of 5 bases. Germline CDR1 SGDLS, CDR2 YYNGEE. The CDR3 covers 12 residues. The CDR3 reads CASSVVPDTQYF. CDR3 bases: TGTGCCAGCAGCGTAGTTCCGGATACGCAGTATTTT.

This chain links TRBV18 with TRBJ1-1, with D possibly being TRBD1 (5 bases). From germline, CDR1 is KGHSH and CDR2 LQKENI. The CDR3 runs to 14 residues. Deletions cut 0 bases from V and 2 bases from J, with 7 bases between. The CDR3 protein is CASSPPGGNTEAFF. CDR3 in DNA: TGTGCCAGCTCACCACCGGGGGGAAACACTGAAGCTTTCTTT.

This clone was seen only a few times. The CDR3 DNA follows: TGCGCCAGCAGCCAGACTAGCGGGAGGCTAAGCTCCTACAATGAGCAGTTCTTC. This gives the protein CASSQTSGRLSSYNEQFF. V usage is TRBV4-1 and J usage is TRBJ2-1, with 13 bases that match TRBD2. V was pared by 3 bases and J by 0 bases, with 5 bases of the junction left unmatched. The CDR3 consists of 18 residues. Germline V gene data show CDR1 as MGHRA and CDR2 as YSYEKL.

This clone was counted a single time. V gene TRBV6-5 combines with J gene TRBJ2-7; D perhaps matches TRBD2 (6 bases). The CDR3 length is 12 residues. Trimming took 4 bases from V and 6 from J, leaving 10 bases between them. In germline, CDR1 is MNHEY, CDR2 SVGAGI. Here the CDR3 reads CASSWQGGEQYF. The CDR3 bases are TGTGCCAGCAGTTGGCAGGGAGGCGAGCAGTACTTC.

This rearrangement joins TRBV7-9 to TRBJ1-3, with 7 bases matching TRBD1. V lost 5 bases, J lost 1 base, and 2 bases stayed unmatched. Germline CDR1 SEHNR, CDR2 FQNEAQ (reference sequence). The CDR3 sequence is 14 residues long. The CDR3 here is CASSPQGSGNTIYF. The CDR3 DNA reads TGTGCCAGCAGCCCACAGGGGTCTGGAAACACCATATATTTT.